This TCR beta chain was captured in a study of blood T cells in healthy people across ages. CDR1 SGHTA and CDR2 FQGNSA come from the germline V gene. CDR3 size: 15 residues. Findings of the study overall: Unsorted PBMC material precluded a definitive naive versus antigen-experienced comparison. Estimated diversity across one million T cells was deemed an underestimate.

Alongside a J-beta primer mix, a sample-barcoded 5' primer served in a second PCR lasting roughly 6 to 11 cycles. Using its own MiXCR run on the 5' RACE reads, TCRdb lists one record per CDR3 protein. Among some 890,000 distinct CDR3 sequences listed, 29% were seen once. On this clonotype itself: No antigen is known for it. The germline gene is not matched at one end of the junction; a read error may be the cause.

These data were also reused for a study on T cells of mothers and their children. That report adds: Slightly, though not significantly, more overlap was seen in related than in unrelated mother-child pairs.

The rearrangement links TRBV7-2 to TRBJ2-7; D unclear. The source material was blood. The sequence came from a woman aged 40 to 55 in good health. The CDR3 loop is CACSLGIRSSYEQYF. CDR3 in DNA: TGTGCCTGCAGCTTAGGGATTCGGAGCTCCTACGAGCAGTACTTC.